Listed below are T cell receptor beta chains from one sample, sequenced in a study of T cell changes during pregnancy in multiple sclerosis. TCRdb keeps only in-frame clones here, not all; method: immunoSEQ multiplex PCR. This table holds 40,000 to 60,000 clones, 85% to 95% found once. This specimen consisted of CD8+ T cells from peripheral blood mononuclear cells, obtained in the first trimester of pregnancy. Receptor source: a female donor with multiple sclerosis, enrolled in a pregnancy study. CDR3s include the opening cysteine and the closing phenylalanine or tryptophan. Each record gives: V gene, J gene, CDR3 protein.

V: TRBV6-4
J: TRBJ2-1
CDR3: CASSLLDSGNEQFF

V: TRBV4-1
J: TRBJ1-5
CDR3: CASSQVGTSQPQHF

V: TRBV7-9
J: TRBJ2-1
CDR3: CASSLGVTSGNTDEQFF

V: TRBV9
J: TRBJ2-7
CDR3: CVSDSSYEQYF

V: TRBV27
J: TRBJ1-1
CDR3: CASSLRGLNTEAFF

V: TRBV15
J: TRBJ2-3
CDR3: CATSRDVAGILPITDTQYF

V: TRBV28
J: TRBJ1-1
CDR3: CASSLAGTDTEAFF

V: TRBV18
J: TRBJ2-7
CDR3: CASSPPPGQPYEQYF

V: TRBV7-9
J: TRBJ2-7
CDR3: CASSFTGTLYYYEQYF

V: TRBV5-6
J: TRBJ2-5
CDR3: CASSPEQGAPQETQYF

V: TRBV2
J: TRBJ2-2
CDR3: CASSRESVYPGELFF